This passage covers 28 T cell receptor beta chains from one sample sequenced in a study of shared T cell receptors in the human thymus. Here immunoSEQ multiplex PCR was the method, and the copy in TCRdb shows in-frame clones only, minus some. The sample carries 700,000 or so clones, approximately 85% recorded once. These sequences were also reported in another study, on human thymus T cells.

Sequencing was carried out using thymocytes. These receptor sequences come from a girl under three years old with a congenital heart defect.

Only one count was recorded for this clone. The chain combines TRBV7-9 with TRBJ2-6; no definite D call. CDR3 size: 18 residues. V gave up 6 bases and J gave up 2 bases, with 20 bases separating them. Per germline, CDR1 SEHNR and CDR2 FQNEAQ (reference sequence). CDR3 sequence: CASSPAGSESAGANVLTF. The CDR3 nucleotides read TGTGCCAGCAGTCCGGCCGGGTCTGAGAGCGCTGGGGCCAACGTCCTGACTTTC.

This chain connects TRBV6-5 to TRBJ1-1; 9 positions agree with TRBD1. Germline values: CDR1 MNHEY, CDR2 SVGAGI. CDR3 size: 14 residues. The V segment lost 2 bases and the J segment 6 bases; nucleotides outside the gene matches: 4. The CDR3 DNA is TGTGCCAGCAGTTACCGGACAGGGGCCGCTGAAGCTTTCTTT. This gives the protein CASSYRTGAAEAFF.

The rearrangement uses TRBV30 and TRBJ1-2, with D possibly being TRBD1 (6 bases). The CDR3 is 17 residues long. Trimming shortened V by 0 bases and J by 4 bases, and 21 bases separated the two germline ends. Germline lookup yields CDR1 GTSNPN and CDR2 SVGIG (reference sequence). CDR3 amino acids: CAWSVPDGVDRSYGYTF. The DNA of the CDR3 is TGTGCCTGGAGTGTACCCGACGGGGTAGACAGGAGCTATGGCTACACCTTC.

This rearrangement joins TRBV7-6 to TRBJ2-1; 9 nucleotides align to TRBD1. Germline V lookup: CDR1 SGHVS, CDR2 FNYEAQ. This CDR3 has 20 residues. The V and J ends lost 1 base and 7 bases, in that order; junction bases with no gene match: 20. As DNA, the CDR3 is TGTGCCAGCAGCTTAGTCCCCGGGACAGGGCCCAACTCGACGGTGAATGAGCAGTTCTTC. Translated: CASSLVPGTGPNSTVNEQFF. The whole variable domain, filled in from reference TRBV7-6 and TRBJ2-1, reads GAGVSQSPRYKVTKRGQDVALRCDPISGHVSLYWYRQALGQGPEFLTYFNYEAQQDKSGLPNDRFSAERPEGSISTLTIQRTEQRDSAMYRCASSLVPGTGPNSTVNEQFFGPGTRLTVL.

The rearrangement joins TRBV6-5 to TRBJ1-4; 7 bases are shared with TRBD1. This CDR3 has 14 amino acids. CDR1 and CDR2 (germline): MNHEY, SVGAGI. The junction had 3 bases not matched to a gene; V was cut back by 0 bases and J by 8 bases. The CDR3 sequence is CASSYSAQGEKLFF. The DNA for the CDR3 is TGTGCCAGCAGTTACTCAGCACAGGGGGAAAAACTGTTTTTT.

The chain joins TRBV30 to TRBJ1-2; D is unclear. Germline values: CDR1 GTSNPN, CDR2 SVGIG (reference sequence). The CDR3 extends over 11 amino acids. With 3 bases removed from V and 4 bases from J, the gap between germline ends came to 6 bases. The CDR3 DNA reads TGTGCCTGGAGGGGGAGCTATGGCTACACCTTC. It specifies CAWRGSYGYTF.

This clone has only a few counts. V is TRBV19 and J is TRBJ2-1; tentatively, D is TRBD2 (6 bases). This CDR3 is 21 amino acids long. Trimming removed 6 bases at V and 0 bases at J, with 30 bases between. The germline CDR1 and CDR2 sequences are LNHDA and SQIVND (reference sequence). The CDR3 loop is CASSPGSKGLKPRISYNEQFF. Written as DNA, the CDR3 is TGTGCCAGTAGCCCGGGATCCAAGGGACTTAAACCCCGTATCTCCTACAATGAGCAGTTCTTC.

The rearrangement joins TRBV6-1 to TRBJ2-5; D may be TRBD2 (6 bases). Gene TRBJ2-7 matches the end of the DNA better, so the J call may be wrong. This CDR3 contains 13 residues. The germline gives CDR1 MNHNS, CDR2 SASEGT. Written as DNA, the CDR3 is TGTGCCAGCAGGTGGGGACTTTCCTACGAGCAGTACTTC. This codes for CASRWGLSYEQYF.

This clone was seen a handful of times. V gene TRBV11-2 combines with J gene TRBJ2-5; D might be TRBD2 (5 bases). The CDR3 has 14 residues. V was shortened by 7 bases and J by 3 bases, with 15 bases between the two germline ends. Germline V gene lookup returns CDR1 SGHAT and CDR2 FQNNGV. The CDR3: CASNSGLGEETQYF. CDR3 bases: TGTGCCAGCAACTCGGGCCTCGGGGAAGAGACCCAGTACTTC.

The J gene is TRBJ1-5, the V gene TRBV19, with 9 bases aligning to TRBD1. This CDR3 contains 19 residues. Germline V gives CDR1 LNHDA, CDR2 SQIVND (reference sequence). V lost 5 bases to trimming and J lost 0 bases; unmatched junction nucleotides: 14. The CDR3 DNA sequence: TGTGCCAGTAGTGATGACCGCGGGACAGGGAAGGATAGCAATCAGCCCCAGCATTTT. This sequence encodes CASSDDRGTGKDSNQPQHF.

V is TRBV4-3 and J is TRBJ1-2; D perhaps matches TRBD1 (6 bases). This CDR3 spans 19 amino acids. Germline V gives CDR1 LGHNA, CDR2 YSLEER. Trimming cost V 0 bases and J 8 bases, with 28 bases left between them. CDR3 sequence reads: CASSQDLQWGGGAVRGYTF. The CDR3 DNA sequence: TGCGCCAGCAGCCAAGATCTCCAGTGGGGTGGGGGGGCAGTGAGAGGCTACACCTTC.

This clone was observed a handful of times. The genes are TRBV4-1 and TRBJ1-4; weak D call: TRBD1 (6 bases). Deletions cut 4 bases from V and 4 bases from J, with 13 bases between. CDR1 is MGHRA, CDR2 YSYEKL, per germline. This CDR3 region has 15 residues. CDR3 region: CASSPGGGDNEKLFF. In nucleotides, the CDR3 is TGCGCCAGCAGCCCAGGAGGGGGGGATAATGAAAAACTGTTTTTT.

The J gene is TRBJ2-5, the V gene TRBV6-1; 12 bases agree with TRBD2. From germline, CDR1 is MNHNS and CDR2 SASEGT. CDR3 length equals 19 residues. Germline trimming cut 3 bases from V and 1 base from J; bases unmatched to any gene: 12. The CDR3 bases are TGTGCCAGCAGTGAGGAAAAGGCTAGCGGGGGGGCCGCCCAAGAGACCCAGTACTTC. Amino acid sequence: CASSEEKASGGAAQETQYF.

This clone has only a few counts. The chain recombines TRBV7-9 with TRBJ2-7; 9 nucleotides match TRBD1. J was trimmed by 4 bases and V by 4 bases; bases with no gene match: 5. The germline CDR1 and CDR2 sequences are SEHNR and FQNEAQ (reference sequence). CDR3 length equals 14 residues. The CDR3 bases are TGTGCCAGCAGCTCCCGGGACAGGGTGTACGAGCAGTACTTC. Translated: CASSSRDRVYEQYF.

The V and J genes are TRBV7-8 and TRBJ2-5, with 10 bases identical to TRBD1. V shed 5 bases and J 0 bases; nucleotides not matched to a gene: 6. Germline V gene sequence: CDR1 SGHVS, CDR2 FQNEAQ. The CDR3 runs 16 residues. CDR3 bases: TGTGCCAGCAGCATGACAGGGGGCCGGTACCAAGAGACCCAGTACTTC. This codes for CASSMTGGRYQETQYF.

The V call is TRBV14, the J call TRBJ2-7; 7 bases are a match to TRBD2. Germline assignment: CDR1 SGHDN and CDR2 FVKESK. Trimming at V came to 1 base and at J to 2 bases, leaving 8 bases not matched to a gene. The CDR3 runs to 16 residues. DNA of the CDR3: TGTGCCAGCAGCCAAGTGGGGGGGGGTCCACCCTACGAGCAGTACTTC. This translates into CASSQVGGGPPYEQYF.

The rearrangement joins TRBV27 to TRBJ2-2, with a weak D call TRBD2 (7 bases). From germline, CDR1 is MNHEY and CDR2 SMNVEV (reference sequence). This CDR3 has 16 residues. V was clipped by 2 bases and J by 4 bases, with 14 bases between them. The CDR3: CASSLTMGGRTGELFF. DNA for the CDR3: TGTGCCAGCAGTTTAACGATGGGGGGGCGCACCGGGGAGCTGTTTTTT.

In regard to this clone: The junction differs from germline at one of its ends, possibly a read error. CDR3 DNA: TGTGCCAGCAGTTCCACAGAGAACAATGAAGCTTTCTTT. This encodes CASSSTENNEAFF. The chain joins TRBV6-5 to TRBJ1-1; no definite D call. CDR3 size: 13 residues. CDR1 is MNHEY and CDR2 is SVGAGI in the germline V gene.

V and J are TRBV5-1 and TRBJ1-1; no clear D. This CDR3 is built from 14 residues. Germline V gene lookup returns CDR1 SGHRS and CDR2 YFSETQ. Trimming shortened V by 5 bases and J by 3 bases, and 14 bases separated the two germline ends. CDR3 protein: CASRERERDTEAFF. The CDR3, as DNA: TGCGCCAGCAGGGAACGTGAGAGGGACACTGAAGCTTTCTTT.

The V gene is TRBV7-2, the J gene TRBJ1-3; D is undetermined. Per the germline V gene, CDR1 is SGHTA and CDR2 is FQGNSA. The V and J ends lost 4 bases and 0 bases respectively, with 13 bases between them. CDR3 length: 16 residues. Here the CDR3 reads CASSWAGISSGNTIYF. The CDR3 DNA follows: TGTGCCAGCAGCTGGGCAGGTATTAGCTCTGGAAACACCATATATTTT.

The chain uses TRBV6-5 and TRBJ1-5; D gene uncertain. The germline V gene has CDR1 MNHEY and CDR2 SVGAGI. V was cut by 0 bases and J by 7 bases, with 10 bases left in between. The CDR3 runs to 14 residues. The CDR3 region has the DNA TGTGCCAGCAGTTACTCGATGACATACCAGCCCCAGCATTTT. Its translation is CASSYSMTYQPQHF.

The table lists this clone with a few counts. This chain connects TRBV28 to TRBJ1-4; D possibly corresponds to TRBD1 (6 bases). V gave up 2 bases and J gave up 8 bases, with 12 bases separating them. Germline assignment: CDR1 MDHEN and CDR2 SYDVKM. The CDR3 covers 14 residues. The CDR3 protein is CASSLGQRREKLFF. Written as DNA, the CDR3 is TGTGCCAGCAGTTTAGGACAGAGGCGAGAAAAACTGTTTTTT.

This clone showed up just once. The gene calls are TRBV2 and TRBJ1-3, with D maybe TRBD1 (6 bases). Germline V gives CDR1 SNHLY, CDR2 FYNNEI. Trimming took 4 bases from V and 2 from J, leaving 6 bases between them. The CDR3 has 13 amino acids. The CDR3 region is CASSGGPGNTIYF. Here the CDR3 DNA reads TGTGCCAGCAGTGGGGGGCCTGGAAACACCATATATTTT. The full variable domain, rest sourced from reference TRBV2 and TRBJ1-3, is EPEVTQTPSHQVTQMGQEVILRCVPISNHLYFYWYRQILGQKVEFLVSFYNNEISEKSEIFDDQFSVERPDGSNFTLKIRSTKLEDSAMYFCASSGGPGNTIYFGEGSWLTVV.

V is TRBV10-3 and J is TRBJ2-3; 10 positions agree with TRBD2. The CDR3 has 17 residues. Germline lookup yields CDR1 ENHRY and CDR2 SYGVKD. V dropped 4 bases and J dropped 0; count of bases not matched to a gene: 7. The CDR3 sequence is CAISASGGGISTDTQYF. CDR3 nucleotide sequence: TGTGCCATCAGTGCCAGCGGGGGGGGAATTAGCACAGATACGCAGTATTTT.

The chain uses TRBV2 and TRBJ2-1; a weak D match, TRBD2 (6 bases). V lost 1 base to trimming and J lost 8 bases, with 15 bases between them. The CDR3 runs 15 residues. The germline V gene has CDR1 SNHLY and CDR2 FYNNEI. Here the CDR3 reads CASSEGGTSPYEQFF. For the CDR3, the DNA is TGTGCCAGCAGTGAAGGTGGCACTAGCCCCTATGAGCAGTTCTTC.

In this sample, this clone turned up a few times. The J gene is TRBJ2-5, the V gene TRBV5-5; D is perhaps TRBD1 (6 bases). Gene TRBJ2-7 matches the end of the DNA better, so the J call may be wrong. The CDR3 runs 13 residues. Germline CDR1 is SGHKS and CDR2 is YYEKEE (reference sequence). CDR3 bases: TGTGCCAGCAGGGCCGGGACACTGGACGAGCAGTACTTC. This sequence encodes CASRAGTLDEQYF.

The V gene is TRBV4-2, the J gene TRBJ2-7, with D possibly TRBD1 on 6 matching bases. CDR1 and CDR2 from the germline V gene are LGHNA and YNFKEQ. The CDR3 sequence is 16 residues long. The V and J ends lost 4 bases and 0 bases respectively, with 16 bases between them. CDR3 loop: CASSPACGQTSYEQYF. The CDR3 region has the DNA TGTGCCAGCAGCCCCGCATGTGGACAGACCTCCTACGAGCAGTACTTC.

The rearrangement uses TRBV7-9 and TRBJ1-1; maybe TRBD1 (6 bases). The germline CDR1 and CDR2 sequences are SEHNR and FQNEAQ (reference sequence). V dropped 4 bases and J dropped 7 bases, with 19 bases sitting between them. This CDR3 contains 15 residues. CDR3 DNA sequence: TGTGCCAGCAGCTGCGAGTGGGGGGGCGAGCATGAAGCTTTCTTT. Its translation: CASSCEWGGEHEAFF. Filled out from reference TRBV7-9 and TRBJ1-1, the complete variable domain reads DTGVSQNPRHKITKRGQNVTFRCDPISEHNRLYWYRQTLGQGPEFLTYFQNEAQLEKSRLLSDRFSAERPKGSFSTLEIQRTEQGDSAMYLCASSCEWGGEHEAFFGQGTRLTVV.